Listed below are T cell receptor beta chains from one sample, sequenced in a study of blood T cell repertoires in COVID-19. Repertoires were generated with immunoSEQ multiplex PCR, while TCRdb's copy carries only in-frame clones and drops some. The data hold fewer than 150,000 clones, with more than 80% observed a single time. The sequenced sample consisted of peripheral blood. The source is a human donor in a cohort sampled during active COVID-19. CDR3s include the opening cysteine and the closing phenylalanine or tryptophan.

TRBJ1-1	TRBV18	CASSPTGTGFATEAFF
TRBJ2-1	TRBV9	CASSVDPGGSYNEQFF
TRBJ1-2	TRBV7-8	CASSLGRDRGKYGYTF
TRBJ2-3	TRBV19	CASKGTAVTDTQYF
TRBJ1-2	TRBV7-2	CASSLGGQPYGYTF
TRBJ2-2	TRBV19	CASSLFGQASYTGELFF
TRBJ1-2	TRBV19	CASRRYSGYGYTF
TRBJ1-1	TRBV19	CASSIVAGVKAFF
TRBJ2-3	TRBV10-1	CASSGGLAGEADTQYF
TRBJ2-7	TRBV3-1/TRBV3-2	CASSQFSGQDYEQYF
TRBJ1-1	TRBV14	CASSRPGQGGAEAFF
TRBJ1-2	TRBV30	CAWDTGADGYTF
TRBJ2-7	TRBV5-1	CASSLIGGYEQYF
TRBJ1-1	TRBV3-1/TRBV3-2	CASSQDRNSIEAFF
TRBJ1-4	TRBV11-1	CASSLSEEKLFF
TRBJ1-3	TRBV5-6	CASSSTDSYSGNTIYF
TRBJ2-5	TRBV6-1	CASSEMAGGVETQYF
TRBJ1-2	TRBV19	CASSAQDLGYGYTF
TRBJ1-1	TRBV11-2	CASSQHRGNTEAFF
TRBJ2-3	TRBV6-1	CASSARDRGFADTQYF
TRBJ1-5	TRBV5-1	CASSPDSRNQPQHF
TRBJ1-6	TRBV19	CASSRDRVVSPLHF
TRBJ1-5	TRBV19	CASSTTGSSNQPQHF
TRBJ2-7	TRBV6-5	CASTPSGGPYEQYF
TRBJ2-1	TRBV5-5	CASSLVGGHRTLRRNEQFF
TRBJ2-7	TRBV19	CASSPRVFFGEQYF
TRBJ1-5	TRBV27	CASHTGAEGMGSNQPQHF
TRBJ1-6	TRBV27	CASRRGGVGVSNSPLHF
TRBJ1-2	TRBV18	CASSPTGDNYGYTF
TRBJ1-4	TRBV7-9	CASSSRQGANEKLFF
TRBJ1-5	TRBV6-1	CASSDGGSNQPQHF
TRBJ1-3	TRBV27	CASSPDNYSGNTIYF
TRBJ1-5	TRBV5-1	CASSLTGGGQPQHF
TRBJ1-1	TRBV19	CASIQGDTEAFF
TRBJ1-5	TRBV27	CAIEERVQISNQPQHF
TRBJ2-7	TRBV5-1	CASSLDSSGGSYEQYF
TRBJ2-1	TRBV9	CASAAGQINNEQFF
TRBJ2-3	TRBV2	CASTMGLALTDTQYF
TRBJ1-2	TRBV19	CASSIDRYYGYTF
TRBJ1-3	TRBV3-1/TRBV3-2	CASSQVDRGLMAGNTIYF
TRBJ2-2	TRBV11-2	CASSEDSNTGELFF
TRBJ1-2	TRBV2	CASIRVPGYTF
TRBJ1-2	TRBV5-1	CASSLEGQIYGYTF
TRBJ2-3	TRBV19	CASSIRQALTDTQYF
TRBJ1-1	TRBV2	CASRPAGQGDLGTEAFF
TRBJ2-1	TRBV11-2	CASSAIRGASGYNEQFF
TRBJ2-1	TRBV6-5	CASSYAGAYYNEQFF
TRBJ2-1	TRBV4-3	CASSQEGRGSDLYNEQFF
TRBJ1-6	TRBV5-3	CARSLRTGLAPLHF
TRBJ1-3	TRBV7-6	CASSKDSSSSGNTIYF